These T cell receptor beta chains were read from a single sample in a study of cytomegalovirus exposure and HLA in healthy donors. The repertoire was sequenced with immunoSEQ multiplex PCR; TCRdb's copy has only in-frame clones and lacks some. The table lists under 150,000 clones, roughly 88% of them singletons. Sequenced: PBMCs. The receptors derive from a boy aged 5-17 years in good health and CMV-seronegative. Both conserved end residues are part of each CDR3. Fields, in order: J gene, V gene, D gene, clone size, CDR3 protein, CDR3 DNA. D genes are given only for firm matches. Clone sizes are given selectively: once, few, many, or a class where the clone is expanded.

>TRBJ2-1|TRBV5-1|TRBD1|.
CASSLGQGVYNEQFF
TGCGCCAGCAGCTTGGGGCAGGGGGTGTACAATGAGCAGTTCTTC
>TRBJ2-1|TRBV30|.|.
CAWSDGSSYNEQFF
TGTGCCTGGAGTGACGGGAGCTCCTACAATGAGCAGTTCTTC
>TRBJ2-3|TRBV5-4|.|.
CASSLSVSVNTDTQYF
TGTGCCAGCAGCTTGTCGGTGAGCGTTAACACAGATACGCAGTATTTT
>TRBJ1-2|TRBV21-1|.|once
CASSKVGAHGYTF
TGTGCCAGCAGCAAAGTTGGGGCTCATGGCTACACCTTC
>TRBJ1-2|TRBV4-2|.|once
CASSQEPTGFYGYTF
TGTGCCAGCAGCCAAGAACCAACAGGGTTCTATGGCTACACCTTC
>TRBJ2-7|TRBV25-1|TRBD1|.
CARALTGKEQYF
TGTGCCAGGGCCTTGACAGGGAAGGAGCAGTACTTC
>TRBJ1-1|TRBV6-1|.|.
CASSEVTDYPEAFF
TGTGCCAGCAGTGAGGTAACAGATTATCCTGAAGCTTTCTTT
>TRBJ1-6|TRBV18|TRBD1|.
CASSPAGQINSPLHF
TGTGCCAGCTCACCAGCGGGACAGATTAATTCACCCCTCCACTTT
>TRBJ1-4|TRBV14|TRBD1|.
CASSQDSLGQAREKLFF
TGTGCCAGCAGCCAAGATTCTTTGGGACAGGCTCGGGAAAAACTGTTTTTT
>TRBJ2-1|TRBV5-4|.|.
CASSLAPVSSYNEQFF
TGTGCCAGCAGCTTGGCCCCGGTTAGCTCCTACAATGAGCAGTTCTTC
>TRBJ2-1|TRBV18|TRBD2|once
CASSYGLASYNEQFF
TGTGCCAGCTCATACGGACTAGCCTCCTACAATGAGCAGTTCTTC
>TRBJ2-5|TRBV11-2|.|.
CASSLVKETQYF
TGTGCCAGCAGCTTAGTCAAAGAGACCCAGTACTTC
>TRBJ1-1|TRBV6-1|TRBD1|.
CASSEPTGGAEAFF
TGTGCCAGCAGTGAACCGACAGGGGGGGCTGAAGCTTTCTTT
>TRBJ1-1|TRBV10-3|.|.
CAISEEKAKRTEAFF
TGTGCCATCAGTGAAGAAAAGGCCAAGAGGACTGAAGCTTTCTTT
>TRBJ2-7|TRBV12-5|.|.
CASGDGAYEQYF
TGTGCTAGTGGTGACGGAGCCTACGAGCAGTACTTC
>TRBJ1-1|TRBV7-3|.|.
CASSLRDKNTMNTEAFF
TGTGCCAGCAGCTTACGGGACAAAAATACCATGAACACTGAAGCTTTCTTT
>TRBJ2-5|TRBV6-1|.|.
CASSEAGFGSGAREETQYF
TGTGCCAGCAGTGAAGCGGGGTTTGGGTCAGGGGCACGCGAAGAGACCCAGTACTTC
>TRBJ2-7|TRBV6-5|TRBD1|.
CASSYFGQGKNEQYF
TGTGCCAGCAGTTACTTTGGACAGGGGAAGAACGAGCAGTACTTC
>TRBJ1-1|TRBV5-1|.|.
CASSLVETEAFF
TGCGCCAGCAGCTTGGTAGAAACTGAAGCTTTCTTT
>TRBJ2-2|TRBV5-1|.|.
CASKRSWTGELFF
TGCGCCAGCAAGAGGTCGTGGACCGGGGAGCTGTTTTTT
>TRBJ2-2|TRBV9|.|.
CASTPLNTGELFF
TGTGCCAGCACCCCACTTAACACCGGGGAGCTGTTTTTT
>TRBJ1-3|TRBV6-5|.|.
CASRATGSGNTIYF
TGTGCCAGCAGGGCGACAGGCTCTGGAAACACCATATATTTT
>TRBJ1-1|TRBV2|.|few
CASSEGGWGTEAFF
TGTGCCAGCAGTGAAGGGGGCTGGGGCACTGAAGCTTTCTTT
>TRBJ1-1|TRBV4-3|TRBD1|.
CASSQLGQGLTEAFF
TGCGCCAGCAGCCAACTGGGACAGGGGCTCACTGAAGCTTTCTTT
>TRBJ2-3|TRBV15|.|.
CATELGESTDTQYF
TGTGCTACTGAGCTCGGGGAGAGCACAGATACGCAGTATTTT
>TRBJ2-1|TRBV29-1|TRBD1|.
CSGVDRGPRSNYNEQFF
TGCAGCGGAGTCGACAGGGGACCCCGATCAAACTACAATGAGCAGTTCTTC
>TRBJ2-7|TRBV7-9|TRBD2|once
CSSSLSTSGRVSYEQYF
TGTTCCAGCAGCTTATCTACTAGCGGGAGGGTTTCCTACGAGCAGTACTTC
>TRBJ2-1|TRBV2|TRBD2|.
CASSGLAGPNYNEQFF
TGTGCCAGCAGTGGACTAGCGGGACCAAACTACAATGAGCAGTTCTTC
>TRBJ1-2|TRBV7-2|TRBD1|.
CASSSDRGRMGYGYTF
TGTGCCAGCAGCTCGGACAGGGGGCGCATGGGCTATGGCTACACCTTC
>TRBJ2-2|TRBV15|.|.
CATSRERARGGELFF
TGTGCCACCAGCAGAGAGAGGGCGAGAGGCGGGGAGCTGTTTTTT
>TRBJ1-3|TRBV15|.|.
CATSRDRLSSGNTIYF
TGTGCCACCAGCAGAGATCGATTGAGCTCTGGAAACACCATATATTTT
>TRBJ2-5|TRBV29-1|TRBD2|.
CSVGLAVGVETQYF
TGCAGCGTTGGACTAGCGGTAGGGGTTGAGACCCAGTACTTC
>TRBJ1-2|TRBV4-3|.|.
CASSQEYARSDYGYTF
TGCGCCAGCAGCCAAGAATACGCCCGGTCGGACTATGGCTACACCTTC
>TRBJ2-3|TRBV4-3|TRBD1|.
CASSQATGEWDTQYF
TGCGCCAGCAGCCAAGCTACAGGGGAGTGGGATACGCAGTATTTT
>TRBJ2-4|TRBV7-2|TRBD2|.
CASSLGFAGREGKKNIQYF
TGTGCCAGCAGCTTAGGGTTTGCGGGGCGGGAGGGTAAAAAAAACATTCAGTACTTC
>TRBJ2-5|TRBV7-9|.|.
CASRFGEQETQYF
TGTGCCAGCAGATTCGGGGAACAAGAGACCCAGTACTTC
>TRBJ2-7|TRBV7-3|TRBD2|once
CASSLGGIAYEQYF
TGTGCCAGCAGCTTGGGAGGGATAGCCTACGAGCAGTACTTC
>TRBJ1-3|TRBV4-2|TRBD1|.
CASSQEGTGGIPGTIYF
TGTGCCAGCAGCCAAGAGGGAACAGGGGGCATCCCCGGGACCATATATTTT
>TRBJ1-6|TRBV7-3|TRBD1|.
CASSFGQVNSPLHF
TGTGCCAGCAGCTTCGGACAGGTGAATTCACCCCTCCACTTT
>TRBJ1-1|TRBV29-1|TRBD1|.
CSGDRGGTEAFF
TGCAGCGGTGACAGGGGTGGCACTGAAGCTTTCTTT
>TRBJ2-7|TRBV13|TRBD1|.
CASSLGTGAEQYF
TGTGCCAGCAGCTTAGGGACAGGGGCCGAGCAGTACTTC
>TRBJ1-1|TRBV6-5|.|.
CASSSATEDTEAFF
TGTGCCAGCAGTTCGGCGACCGAGGACACTGAAGCTTTCTTT
>TRBJ1-3|TRBV6-5|.|.
CASSPPGLGNTIYF
TGTGCCAGCAGTCCTCCAGGGCTGGGAAACACCATATATTTT